These 8 T cell receptor beta chains were sequenced from one sample in a study of cytomegalovirus exposure and HLA in healthy donors. Sequenced by immunoSEQ multiplex PCR; TCRdb stores in-frame clones only, minus some. This sample has some 84,000 clones, with just over 90% found just once. Source material: PBMCs. Every receptor here comes from a man aged 30 to 39 in good health and CMV-seronegative.

The chain has TRBV4-2 and TRBJ1-1, with D unresolved. The germline V gene encodes CDR1 LGHNA and CDR2 YNFKEQ. The V end was cut by 0 bases, the J end by 5 bases, with 7 bases between. The length of the CDR3 is 13 residues. CDR3 in amino acids: CASSQERGTEAFF. The CDR3 coding sequence is TGTGCCAGCAGCCAAGAACGAGGAACTGAAGCTTTCTTT.

This clone was seen a single time. The chain links TRBV28 to TRBJ1-2; D is undetermined. CDR1 MDHEN and CDR2 SYDVKM come from the germline V gene. V shed 2 bases and J shed 4 bases, with 14 bases lying between them. The length of the CDR3 is 15 residues. The chain's CDR3 is CASSLVTWEAYGYTF. CDR3 nucleotides: TGTGCCAGCAGTTTAGTTACCTGGGAGGCCTATGGCTACACCTTC.

V usage is TRBV19 and J usage is TRBJ1-3, with D perhaps matching TRBD1 (6 bases). CDR3 size: 14 residues. From germline, CDR1 is LNHDA and CDR2 SQIVND (reference sequence). The V gene lost 5 bases and the J gene lost 0 bases, with 8 bases spanning the gap. In nucleotides, the CDR3 is TGTGCCAGTAGTCAAGGGGGCTCTGGAAACACCATATATTTT. This sequence encodes CASSQGGSGNTIYF.

The gene calls are TRBV11-2 and TRBJ2-1; 12 nucleotides agree with TRBD2. V lost 4 bases, J lost 2 bases, and 3 bases stayed unmatched. This CDR3 contains 16 residues. Germline values: CDR1 SGHAT, CDR2 FQNNGV. CDR3 amino acids: CASSSASGGAYNEQFF. The CDR3 DNA reads TGTGCCAGCAGCTCTGCTAGCGGGGGGGCCTACAATGAGCAGTTCTTC. Looking up the rest from reference TRBV11-2 and TRBJ2-1 gives the full variable domain: EAGVAQSPRYKIIEKRQSVAFWCNPISGHATLYWYQQILGQGPKLLIQFQNNGVVDDSQLPKDRFSAERLKGVDSTLKIQPAKLEDSAVYLCASSSASGGAYNEQFFGPGTRLTVL.

CDR3 nucleotide sequence: TGTGCCAGCAGCTTAGCCGCGGGGGGGCCTAGCACAGATACGCAGTATTTT. It specifies CASSLAAGGPSTDTQYF. V is TRBV7-2 and J is TRBJ2-3; 9 positions match TRBD2. The CDR3 has 17 amino acids. Germline V gives CDR1 SGHTA, CDR2 FQGNSA. The V gene end was trimmed by 0 bases and the J gene end by 0 bases; junction bases not matched to a gene: 4.

The chain recombines TRBV28 with TRBJ2-7; 9 nucleotides align to TRBD1. The V gene's germline CDR1 is MDHEN and CDR2 SYDVKM. Unmatched junction bases numbered 14, after V lost 8 bases and J lost 0 bases. The CDR3 extends over 17 amino acids. This chain's CDR3 is CASEPGTGIGSSYEQYF. The CDR3 DNA reads TGTGCCAGCGAGCCCGGGACAGGGATCGGGAGCTCCTACGAGCAGTACTTC.

This clone was detected only once. The rearrangement uses TRBV25-1 and TRBJ1-5; D possibly corresponds to TRBD1 (6 bases). Germline V gene data show CDR1 as MGHDK and CDR2 as SYGVNS. V was clipped by 5 bases and J by 11 bases, with 19 bases between them. There are 14 residues in the CDR3. The CDR3 DNA reads TGTGCCAGCAGTTTTAACGGGGCCCCAGGGGCCCAGCATTTT. Translation gives CASSFNGAPGAQHF.

The V and J genes are TRBV27 and TRBJ2-1; TRBD1 matches 8 bases. The V segment lost 4 bases and the J segment 6 bases; nucleotides outside the gene matches: 14. The CDR3 totals 17 residues. The germline V gene encodes CDR1 MNHEY and CDR2 SMNVEV (reference sequence). CDR3 residues: CASSSLFTGGMINEQFF. In DNA form, the CDR3 reads TGTGCCAGCAGTTCACTTTTTACAGGGGGGATGATCAATGAGCAGTTCTTC.